This T cell receptor (beta chain) was observed in a study of blood T cell repertoires in COVID-19. Across the study: Spain, Italy and the United States supplied samples that represented acute and convalescent COVID-19. The analysed material was cDNA or gDNA that came from T cells, B-cell-depleted T cells, or PBMCs.

The CDR3 totals 14 residues. V lost 3 bases and J 2 bases, leaving 8 bases between the germline ends. CDR1 is LGHDT, CDR2 YNNKEL, per germline (reference sequence). In the authors' workflow: Estimated nucleated cell counts came from reference gene primer amplification. Using immunoSEQ multiplex PCR, the repertoire was profiled, and TCRdb retains in-frame clones only, with some absent. That table furnishes V, J and clone size, whereas the DNA furnished D and trimming. This table holds about 70,000 clones, approximately 78% found once. The sample comprised peripheral blood. V usage is TRBV3-1 (or the pseudogene TRBV3-2) and J usage is TRBJ1-3; a weak D match, TRBD1 (6 bases). The source is a woman older than 75 with acute or convalescent COVID-19. The CDR3 DNA sequence: TGTGCCAGCAGCCAGCGGACAGCTGGAAACACCATATATTTT. This translates into CASSQRTAGNTIYF.